The clone carrying this TCR beta chain has a handful of counts. Its target is unknown. This entry comes from a study of blood T cells in healthy people across ages. The ends lost 0 bases at V and 1 base at J; junction bases unmatched: 10. CDR3 length: 18 residues. The germline gives CDR1 SGHRS, CDR2 YFSETQ. All donors came from Russia, were Caucasian and healthy, and spanned ages roughly 6 to 95. The second PCR ran about 6 to 12 cycles with a sample-barcoded 5' primer and J-beta primers. TCRdb re-called the 5' RACE reads with MiXCR, one entry per CDR3 protein. The sample has some 780,000 distinct CDR3 sequences; 56% are singletons. Study conclusions and caveats: Age advanced and TCR beta diversity per million T cells fell, roughly linearly. The study lacked donor CMV status, which possibly confounded expanded clonotype changes. PBMCs were not sorted, which prevented a conclusive comparison of naive versus antigen-experienced cells.

Specimen: blood. The source of this sequence is a middle-aged man in good health. The chain is built from TRBV5-1 and TRBJ2-5; 9 bases map to TRBD2. The CDR3 DNA is TGCGCCAGCAGCTTGGCCGCGGGACAGCGGGAGGCCCAAGAGACCCAGTACTTC. This translates into CASSLAAGQREAQETQYF. Full variable domain (rest looked up from reference TRBV5-1 and TRBJ2-5): KAGVTQTPRYLIKTRGQQVTLSCSPISGHRSVSWYQQTPGQGLQFLFEYFSETQRNKGNFPGRFSGRQFSNSRSEMNVSTLELGDSALYLCASSLAAGQREAQETQYFGPGTRLLVL.